This TCR beta chain is from a study of tumor-infiltrating lymphocytes in primary liver carcinoma (dated by TCRdb to about 2017). A note on the overall study: The five patients, three men and two women aged 30 to 69 years, had hepatocellular carcinoma (four) or combined HCC and intrahepatic cholangiocarcinoma (one). Samples yielded roughly 3.65 to 7.5 million productive TCRbeta reads; read depth did not differ significantly between tissue types. The study combined TCRbeta repertoire sequencing, expression microarrays and whole-exome sequencing across five regions of each liver tumor, with adjacent normal tissue and blood. A total of 35 specimens from 5 patients underwent TCRbeta repertoire sequencing, comprising some 25 tumor regions, 5 adjacent noncancerous liver tissues and 5 peripheral blood samples. Technical replicate repertoires showed high reproducibility, with mean shared-clone rates around 0.91 and correlation coefficients above 0.95. The roughly 25 tumor region samples were profiled with Agilent mRNA microarrays so that TCRbeta repertoire diversity could be related to the local molecular phenotype. The tumors of the five patients were staged as T1-T3 N0M0, with maximum diameters ranging from roughly 4.2 to 10 cm.

TCRbeta-specific cDNA was reverse-transcribed from approximately 500 ng total RNA using a constant-region primer and ProtoScript II reverse transcriptase. Three nested multiplex PCR rounds, following a slightly modified ARM-PCR procedure, were used to build the TCRbeta libraries. Multiplex TRBV1-TRBV30 forward primers and a Cbeta reverse primer were used in the first two PCR rounds, each of which was run for approximately 11 cycles. Sample barcodes and Illumina adapters were attached in a final 25-cycle PCR using Deep VentR polymerase. Before sequencing, amplicons of 200-500 bp were purified from gel using a QIAquick gel extraction kit. An Illumina HiSeq 2500 was used to sequence the TCRbeta amplicons with 250-bp paired-end reads. In the source study's methods: Quality trimming of reads was performed with Trimmomatic v0.33, and paired reads were merged with FLASH v1.2.11 so that full CDR3 sequences could be recovered. V, D and J germline segments were assigned to the rearranged TCRbeta sequences using MiGEC v1.2.1b. Clonotype statistics and Shannon-Wiener diversity indices were calculated with VDJtools v1.0.0. To cut down on sampling bias, every analysis after diversity analysis relied on just the 250 most abundant clonotypes from each sample. TCRdb cleaned the public reads at Q25 with fastp, built clones with MiXCR and kept in-frame beta chains. Here each entry gathers all rows of one CDR3 protein and keeps the most common genes and DNA. TCRdb, not the original authors, processed these V and J calls. The sample table shows about 48,000 distinct CDR3 sequences, and over 65% are seen once. The leading ten clones occupy roughly a quarter of the sample.

General findings and caveats noted by the study authors: The study included only a few patients, and the authors note findings should be validated in a larger study. Repertoire overlap was higher between tumor regions (mean around 36%) than tumor-adjacent (approximately 17%) or tumor-blood (roughly 14%) pairs, consistent with antigen-driven expansion. Because the samples were bulk and unsorted, CD4+ and CD8+ T cell repertoires could not be compared. Because only the TCR beta chain was sequenced and unpaired alpha chains were not captured, true repertoire diversity is likely underestimated. A significantly larger repertoire fraction was made up by the top 250 clones in tumors than in blood (p = 0.039). Only roughly 7-25% of top clones appeared in all five regions of a tumor, which suggests that tumor-infiltrating T cells are spatially heterogeneous.

Note on this clonotype: Its antigen specificity is not known. Base qualities are missing; no much larger clone stands one base away.

V and J are truncated by 6 bases and 15 bases respectively, leaving an intervening sequence of 30 bases. From its cysteine to its phenylalanine, the CDR3 spans 16 amino acids. Of all the DNA, just the CDR3 is kept, 48 bases in frame from base 1. The germline V gene gives CDR1 as SGHAT and CDR2 as FQNNGV. Without any cell sorting, total RNA and DNA were co-extracted from about 20-30 mg of bulk tissue using the AllPrep DNA/RNA mini kit. Between November 2015 and March 2016, about 5 patients in China with histopathologically diagnosed primary liver carcinoma had their tumors surgically resected. Chronic HBV infection was present in the patients, and the patients were treatment-naive at sampling. Each tumor was sampled at five spatially separated regions: the tumor centre plus the superior, inferior, left-lateral and right-lateral poles. Histological examination found more than 75% viable tumor cells in every tumor sample. Each fresh piece of tumor and adjacent tissue was cut in two, with one half stored in RNAlater at -80 degrees C and the other half sent for histology.

Recombination joined TRBV11-2 with TRBJ2-1, with TRBD2 tentatively as D gene (6 bases match). Sequencing input: liver tumor tissue from sampling region 3. Explained via the paper, the cell subset or site label denotes: tumor region T3, left-lateral pole. The sequence came from a man aged 35 to 55 with primary liver carcinoma and hepatitis B virus infection. The CDR3: CASSYSSTSGWGGGFF. The nucleotide sequence is TGTGCCAGCAGTTACTCTTCGACTAGTGGGTGGGGAGGCGGGTTCTTC.